One sample yielded the 6 T cell receptor beta chains listed below, sequenced in a study of blood T cell repertoires in COVID-19. The assay was immunoSEQ multiplex PCR, and TCRdb's table has in-frame clones only and misses some. Of 120,000 or so clones in the sample, about 86% were seen once. Sequencing input: peripheral blood. These receptors were taken from a woman between 50 and 59 years old with acute or convalescent COVID-19.

The rearrangement uses TRBV5-1 and TRBJ2-2; D not certain. Germline V lookup: CDR1 SGHRS, CDR2 YFSETQ. The germline V and J ends were trimmed by 0 bases and 4 bases, with 10 bases remaining between them. The CDR3 runs 15 residues. CDR3 protein: CASSLDTARTGELFF. DNA for the CDR3: TGCGCCAGCAGCTTGGACACCGCCCGCACCGGGGAGCTGTTTTTT.

The chain is built from TRBV7-6 and TRBJ1-2, with TRBD1 identical over 8 bases. The CDR3 covers 17 residues. The junction had 19 bases not matched to a gene; V was cut back by 5 bases and J by 8 bases. Germline values: CDR1 SGHVS, CDR2 FNYEAQ. The CDR3 nucleotides read TGTGCCAGCAGCAACCCGCTTGTAGGACAGGGAGGAGGGGGCTACACCTTC. Encoded protein: CASSNPLVGQGGGGYTF.

The rearrangement uses TRBV9 and TRBJ2-3, with D possibly matching TRBD1 (6 bases). Trimming left V 4 bases short and J 3 bases short, with 15 bases between. The germline gives CDR1 SGDLS, CDR2 YYNGEE. The CDR3 is 15 amino acids. The CDR3 region is CASSPQGLGTDTQYF. CDR3 DNA sequence: TGTGCCAGCAGCCCACAGGGTTTGGGGACAGATACGCAGTATTTT.

This clone was detected only a few times. The chain recombines TRBV7-8 with TRBJ1-2; D call uncertain. The germline gives CDR1 SGHVS, CDR2 FQNEAQ. The ends were cut back, 1 base at V and 4 bases at J, with 13 bases in the middle. The CDR3 contains 15 residues. In DNA form, the CDR3 reads TGTGCCAGCAGCTTAGAGGTCGGGAGGTCCTATGGCTACACCTTC. It yields the protein CASSLEVGRSYGYTF.

The V gene is TRBV18, the J gene TRBJ2-3; the D is unclear. The CDR3 is 13 residues long. V shed 5 bases and J shed 3 bases, with 9 bases lying between them. Per the germline V gene, CDR1 is KGHSH and CDR2 is LQKENI. This CDR3 reads CASSGTLTDTQYF. The CDR3, as DNA: TGTGCCAGCTCAGGCACCTTAACAGATACGCAGTATTTT.

CDR3 DNA: TGTGCCAGCAGCTTAGTAGACAGGGGGCTTGCTAACTATGGCTACACCTTC. It is translated as CASSLVDRGLANYGYTF. The chain recombines TRBV7-2 with TRBJ1-2; 10 nucleotides agree with TRBD1. Germline CDR1 SGHTA, CDR2 FQGNSA. V was clipped by 1 base and J by 0 bases; unmatched bases: 5. CDR3 length: 17 amino acids.